These T cell receptor beta chains were read from a single sample in a study of OX40 agonist ivuxolimab in advanced cancers. The table came from immunoSEQ multiplex PCR; TCRdb's copy has only in-frame clones and leaves some out. Here the sample spans tens of thousands of clones, approximately 80% being singletons. The source material was CD4+ or CD8+ T cells sorted from blood, sampled in a trial of the OX40 agonist ivuxolimab. These receptors all come from an adult with an advanced solid tumor such as melanoma, head and neck, liver or kidney cancer. The CDR3 runs from the conserved cysteine through the conserved F or W. Each record gives: J gene, V gene, D gene, clone size, CDR3 DNA, CDR3 protein. D genes are given only for firm matches. Clone size is not always given. Where it is, it says once, few, many or a class for expanded clones.

TRBJ1-5 | TRBV19 | - | - | TGTGCCAGTAGTATGGGGCGTCAGCAGCCCCAGCATTTT | CASSMGRQQPQHF
TRBJ2-4 | TRBV7-9 | TRBD2 | medium-sized | TGTGCCAGCAGCCAGGGACTAGACCTTCTAGCCAAAAACATTCAGTACTTC | CASSQGLDLLAKNIQYF
TRBJ2-7 | TRBV11-3 | - | few | TGTGCCAGCAGCTTAACCCGGTGGGACGAGCAGTACTTC | CASSLTRWDEQYF
TRBJ1-1 | TRBV18 | - | few | TGTGCCAGCTCACTAAGCCTCGGACGGTCTGAAGCTTTCTTT | CASSLSLGRSEAFF
TRBJ2-3 | TRBV4-3 | TRBD2 | - | TGCGCCAGCAGCCAAGACCTGGCTAGCGGGGGGGCCGCTCATGGCACAGATACGCAGTATTTT | CASSQDLASGGAAHGTDTQYF
TRBJ2-7 | TRBV15 | TRBD1 | few | TGTGCCACCAGCAGTACGACAGGGGGCCACGAGCAGTACTTC | CATSSTTGGHEQYF
TRBJ1-2 | TRBV19 | - | - | TGTGCCAGTAGTATAGTTGGGGGGAATGGCTACACCTTC | CASSIVGGNGYTF
TRBJ2-3 | TRBV9 | TRBD2 | - | TGTGCCAGCAGCGTAGGAACTAGCGGGGGCACAGATACGCAGTATTTT | CASSVGTSGGTDTQYF
TRBJ2-1 | TRBV13 | - | - | TGTGCCAGCTCTACGGGGAGCTACAATGAGCAGTTCTTC | CASSTGSYNEQFF
TRBJ1-1 | TRBV13 | - | few | TGTGCCAGCAGCTCCTCCCAGGAGGTCACTGAAGCTTTCTTT | CASSSSQEVTEAFF
TRBJ2-3 | TRBV6-6 | - | - | TGTGCCAGCAGTCGACAGAGCACAGATACGCAGTATTTT | CASSRQSTDTQYF
TRBJ2-2 | TRBV7-8 | TRBD1 | - | TGTGCCAGCGAGAGGGGGACAGGGGGGACCGGGGAGCTGTTTTTT | CASERGTGGTGELFF
TRBJ2-3 | TRBV12-1 | - | - | TGTGCCAGCACGAAGGTAGATACGCAGTATTTT | CASTKVDTQYF
TRBJ1-6 | TRBV7-9 | - | few | TGTGCCAGCAGCTCCCGGGACGGGAATTCACCCCTCCACTTT | CASSSRDGNSPLHF
TRBJ1-2 | TRBV7-9 | TRBD1 | once | TGTGCCAGCAGCTTAAGCGGACAGGGCTATGGCTACACCTTC | CASSLSGQGYGYTF
TRBJ1-2 | TRBV27 | - | - | TGTGCCAGCAGTTTTTGGTCAGGGGATGGCTACACCTTC | CASSFWSGDGYTF
TRBJ1-1 | TRBV9 | - | - | TGTGCCAGCAGCGTAGAGGGCGCGGGGACTGAAGCTTTCTTT | CASSVEGAGTEAFF
TRBJ2-1 | TRBV14 | - | - | TGTGCCAGCAGCCAAGAGGACGGGAGTGAGCAGTTCTTC | CASSQEDGSEQFF
TRBJ2-7 | TRBV13 | - | medium-sized | TGTGCCAGCAGCGCGGGGGACAGGCCCCTCCTCGAGCAGTACTTC | CASSAGDRPLLEQYF
TRBJ2-5 | TRBV7-2 | - | - | TGTGCCAGCAGCTTAGTGGTCGGGGGATCGGGAGAGCAGTACTTC | CASSLVVGGSGEQYF
TRBJ2-7 | TRBV27 | - | - | TGTGCCAGCACCCGGAGCGATTCCTACGAGCAGTACTTC | CASTRSDSYEQYF
TRBJ1-1 | TRBV6-5 | TRBD1 | - | TGTGCCAGCAGTTACTCGAGACAGGGGCTCCCTGAAGCTTTCTTT | CASSYSRQGLPEAFF
TRBJ2-7 | TRBV6-1 | - | - | TGTGCCAGCAGACTCCTCCGCGAGCAGTACTTC | CASRLLREQYF
TRBJ2-7 | TRBV2 | TRBD2 | - | TGTGCCAGCAGTAGTAGCGGGGGGATGTACGAGCAGTACTTC | CASSSSGGMYEQYF
TRBJ1-6 | TRBV21-1 | - | few | TGTGCCAGCAGCAAATCTCGGGCAGCCCCGGGTGGTTCACCCCTCCACTTT | CASSKSRAAPGGSPLHF
TRBJ2-7 | TRBV11-2 | - | - | TGTGCCAGCAGCTTAGACAGGGCTGAGTCTCAGTACTTC | CASSLDRAESQYF
TRBJ1-4 | TRBV10-3 | TRBD1 | - | TGTGCCATCAGCACAGGGGATAGAGGTGAAAAACTGTTTTTT | CAISTGDRGEKLFF
TRBJ1-5 | TRBV27 | - | - | TGTGCCAGCAGTTTACAGTGGACGACGTCTAATCAGCCCCAGCATTTT | CASSLQWTTSNQPQHF
TRBJ1-6 | TRBV4-2 | TRBD1 | - | TGTGCCAGCAGCCCCTTCTCGGGACAGGCGAATTCACCCCTCCACTTT | CASSPFSGQANSPLHF
TRBJ1-1 | TRBV29-1 | TRBD1 | - | TGCAGCGTTGAAGAACAGGGGGCAGGGGACACTGAAGCTTTCTTT | CSVEEQGAGDTEAFF
TRBJ2-5 | TRBV29-1 | TRBD2 | - | TGCAGCGTTGTTCCTAGCGGGGGGGCCCTGGAGACCCAGTACTTC | CSVVPSGGALETQYF
TRBJ2-7 | TRBV6-6 | - | few | TGTGCCAGCAGTCCGACCCCAGGGTTCGTGCAGTACTTC | CASSPTPGFVQYF
TRBJ1-1 | TRBV5-4 | - | - | TGTGCCAGCAGCTTCGGGGGGGGCACTGAAGCTTTCTTT | CASSFGGGTEAFF
TRBJ2-1 | TRBV7-2 | - | once | TGTGCCAGCAGCTTGTCACCAAGCAAGGCCTATGAGCAGTTCTTC | CASSLSPSKAYEQFF
TRBJ2-3 | TRBV7-8 | - | - | TGTGCCAGCAGCCAACGCAGGGGAGGTAGCACAGATACGCAGTATTTT | CASSQRRGGSTDTQYF
TRBJ2-7 | TRBV5-1 | - | - | TGCGCCAGCAGCTTGCGGGCGGGGGCGATCTCCTACGAGCAGTACTTC | CASSLRAGAISYEQYF
TRBJ2-1 | TRBV5-5 | - | - | TGTGCCAGCAGCTTAGGCTGGGGTTACAATGAGCAGTTCTTC | CASSLGWGYNEQFF
TRBJ2-7 | TRBV19 | - | - | TGTGCCAGTAGTATAGGGAGCCAGCGTTACTCCTACGAGCAGTACTTC | CASSIGSQRYSYEQYF
TRBJ2-1 | TRBV19 | - | - | TGTGCCAGTAGTATGTATCCTAGCGCGCACCTAAGCAATGAGCAGTTCTTC | CASSMYPSAHLSNEQFF
TRBJ2-3 | TRBV10-3 | - | - | TGTGCCATCAGTGAGCCACTTTTGGGGGGCACCGGACTGGCTACGTACACAGATACGCAGTATTTT | CAISEPLLGGTGLATYTDTQYF
TRBJ2-2 | TRBV7-3 | - | - | TGTGCCAGCAGCTTACAGGGGACCGGGGAGCTGTTTTTT | CASSLQGTGELFF
TRBJ2-1 | TRBV29-1 | TRBD2 | - | TGCGGGGGGAGGGGAGCCTACAATGAGCAGTTCTTC | CGGRGAYNEQFF
TRBJ2-5 | TRBV2 | TRBD2 | once | TGTGCCAGCGAGCGTGTGGGGGAAAGACTAGCGGGAGGGCAAGAGACCCAGTACTTC | CASERVGERLAGGQETQYF
TRBJ2-2 | TRBV19 | TRBD2 | - | TGTGCCACGCGGGGGGGCCCGGGGGAGCTGTTTTTT | CATRGGPGELFF
TRBJ2-2 | TRBV7-2 | - | once | TGTGCCAGCAGCCCCGCGGGACGATCGAACACCGGGGAGCTGTTTTTT | CASSPAGRSNTGELFF
TRBJ1-6 | TRBV4-2 | - | - | TGTGCCAGCAGCCAGACGGGACTAGAGAATTCACCCCTCCACTTT | CASSQTGLENSPLHF
TRBJ2-3 | TRBV6-5 | TRBD2 | - | TGTGCCAGCAGTTACGGGACTACCGCCACAGATACGCAGTATTTT | CASSYGTTATDTQYF
TRBJ2-7 | TRBV7-6 | - | medium-sized | TGTGCCAGCAGCTTAGCGGGGGACAATTTCTACGAGCAGTACTTC | CASSLAGDNFYEQYF
TRBJ1-1 | TRBV6-5 | - | - | TGTGCCAGCAGTTTAGGGGGGCCTACTGAAGCTTTCTTT | CASSLGGPTEAFF
TRBJ2-5 | TRBV11-2 | TRBD2 | few | TGTGCCAGCAGCCGCCGAAGGGGACTAGCGGGGACCCAAGAGACCCAGTACTTC | CASSRRRGLAGTQETQYF
TRBJ2-5 | TRBV6-6 | - | medium-sized | TGTGCCAGCAGTTACGAGAGGACAAGACAAGAGACCCAGTACTTC | CASSYERTRQETQYF
TRBJ2-7 | TRBV7-2 | TRBD2 | - | TGTGCCAGCAGCTTAGCAAACCTAGCGGCAACCTACGAGCAGTACTTC | CASSLANLAATYEQYF
TRBJ1-1 | TRBV2 | - | - | TGTGCCAGCAGTCCCGGTCAGGGTCACACTGAAGCTTTCTTT | CASSPGQGHTEAFF
TRBJ2-5 | TRBV13 | - | - | TGTGCCAGCAGCTCCATCCAACACATTGGCGAGGTCCCGCAAGAGACCCAGTACTTC | CASSSIQHIGEVPQETQYF
TRBJ1-6 | TRBV19 | - | - | TGTGCCAGTAGTATGAAGGGGGATAATTCACCCCTCCACTTT | CASSMKGDNSPLHF